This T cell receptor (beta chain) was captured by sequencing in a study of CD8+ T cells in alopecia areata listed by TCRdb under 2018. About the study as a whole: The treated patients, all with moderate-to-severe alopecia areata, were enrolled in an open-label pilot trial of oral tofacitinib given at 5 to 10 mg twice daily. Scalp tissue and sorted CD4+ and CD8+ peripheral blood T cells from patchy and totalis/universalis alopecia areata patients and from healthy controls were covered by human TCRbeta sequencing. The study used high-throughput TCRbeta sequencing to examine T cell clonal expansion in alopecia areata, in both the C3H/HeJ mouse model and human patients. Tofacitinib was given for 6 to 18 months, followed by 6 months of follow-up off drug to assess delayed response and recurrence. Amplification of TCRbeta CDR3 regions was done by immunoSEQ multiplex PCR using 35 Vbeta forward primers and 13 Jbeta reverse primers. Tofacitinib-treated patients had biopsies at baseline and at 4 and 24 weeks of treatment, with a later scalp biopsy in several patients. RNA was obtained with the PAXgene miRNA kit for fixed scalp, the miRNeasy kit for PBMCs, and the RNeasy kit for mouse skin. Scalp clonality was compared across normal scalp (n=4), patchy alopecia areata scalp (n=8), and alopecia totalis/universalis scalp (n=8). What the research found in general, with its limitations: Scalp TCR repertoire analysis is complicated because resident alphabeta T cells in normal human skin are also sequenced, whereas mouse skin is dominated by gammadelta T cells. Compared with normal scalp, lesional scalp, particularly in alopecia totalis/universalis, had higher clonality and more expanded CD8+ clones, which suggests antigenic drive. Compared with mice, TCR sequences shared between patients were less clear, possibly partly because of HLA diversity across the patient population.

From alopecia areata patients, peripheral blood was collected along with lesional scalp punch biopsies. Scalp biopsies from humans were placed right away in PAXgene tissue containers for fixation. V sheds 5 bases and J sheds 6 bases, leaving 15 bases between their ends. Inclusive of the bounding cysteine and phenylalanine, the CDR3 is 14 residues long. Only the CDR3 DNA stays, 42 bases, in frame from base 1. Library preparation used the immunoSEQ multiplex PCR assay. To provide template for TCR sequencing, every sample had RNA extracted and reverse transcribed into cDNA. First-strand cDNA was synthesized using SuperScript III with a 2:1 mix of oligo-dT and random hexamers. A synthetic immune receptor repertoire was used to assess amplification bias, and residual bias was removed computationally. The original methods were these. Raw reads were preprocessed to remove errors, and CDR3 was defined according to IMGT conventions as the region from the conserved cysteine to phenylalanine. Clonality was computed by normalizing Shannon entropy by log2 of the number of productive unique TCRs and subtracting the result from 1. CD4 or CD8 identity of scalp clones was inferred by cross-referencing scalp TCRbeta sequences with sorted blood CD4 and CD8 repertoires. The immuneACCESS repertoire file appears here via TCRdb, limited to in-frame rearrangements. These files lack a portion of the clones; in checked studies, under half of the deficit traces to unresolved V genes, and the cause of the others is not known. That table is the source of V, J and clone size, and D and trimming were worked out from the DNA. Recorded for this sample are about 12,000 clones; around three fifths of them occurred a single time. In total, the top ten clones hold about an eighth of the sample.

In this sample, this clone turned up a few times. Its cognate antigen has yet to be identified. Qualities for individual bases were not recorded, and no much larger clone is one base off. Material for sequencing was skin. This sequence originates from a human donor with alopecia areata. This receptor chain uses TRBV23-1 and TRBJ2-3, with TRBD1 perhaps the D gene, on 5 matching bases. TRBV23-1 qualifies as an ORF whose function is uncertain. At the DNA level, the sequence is TGCGCCAGCAGTAAGAAACCGACAGCGGATACGCAGTATTTT. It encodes CASSKKPTADTQYF.